These T cell receptor beta chains were read from a single sample in a study of human T cells and chemical hapten exposure. TCRdb fed the RACE reads into MiXCR, producing one record per CDR3 protein. Of around 150,000 distinct CDR3 sequences in the sample, roughly 26% are singletons; the top ten hold 2.1%. The source material was whole blood, sampled in connection with sensitization to the hapten diphenylcyclopropenone (DPC). These receptors originate from a woman younger than 30 with alopecia areata. Some clones in this sample may be carry-over from other donors' samples. The CDR3 runs from the conserved cysteine through the conserved F or W. A D gene is named only where the DNA matches it firmly.

D gene: -; V gene: TRBV5-5; CDR3 length: 15; J gene: TRBJ1-1; CDR3 protein: CASSLGVTVNTEAFF
D gene: -; V gene: TRBV20-1; CDR3 length: 14; J gene: TRBJ2-7; CDR3 protein: CSARDLTARGEQYF
D gene: -; V gene: TRBV7-8; CDR3 length: 15; J gene: TRBJ1-1; CDR3 protein: CASSVSGTQNTEAFF
D gene: -; V gene: TRBV7-2; CDR3 length: 16; J gene: TRBJ1-2; CDR3 protein: CASTFRAGPDGYGYTF
D gene: -; V gene: TRBV29-1; CDR3 length: 12; J gene: TRBJ2-1; CDR3 protein: CSVGGTAREQFF
D gene: -; V gene: TRBV5-6; CDR3 length: 11; J gene: TRBJ2-1; CDR3 protein: CASSLVSEQFF
D gene: TRBD1; V gene: TRBV20-1; CDR3 length: 16; J gene: TRBJ1-5; CDR3 protein: CSARDPKTGVNQPQHF
D gene: TRBD1; V gene: TRBV9; CDR3 length: 14; J gene: TRBJ1-2; CDR3 protein: CASSPRDSNYGYTF
D gene: TRBD1; V gene: TRBV10-3; CDR3 length: 14; J gene: TRBJ1-2; CDR3 protein: CAITGQGINDGYTF
D gene: TRBD1; V gene: TRBV7-3; CDR3 length: 14; J gene: TRBJ1-1; CDR3 protein: CASSQRQGSTEAFF
D gene: -; V gene: TRBV7-2; CDR3 length: 15; J gene: TRBJ1-2; CDR3 protein: CASSETVHRTYGYTF
D gene: TRBD2; V gene: TRBV11-2; CDR3 length: 16; J gene: TRBJ2-2; CDR3 protein: CASSFTSGSFNGELFF
D gene: -; V gene: TRBV20-1; CDR3 length: 12; J gene: TRBJ2-7; CDR3 protein: CSARVTDYEQYF
D gene: -; V gene: TRBV4-1; CDR3 length: 14; J gene: TRBJ1-5; CDR3 protein: CASSQGVPGARKHF
D gene: -; V gene: TRBV7-6; CDR3 length: 12; J gene: TRBJ2-5; CDR3 protein: CASGAPQETQYF
D gene: -; V gene: TRBV24-1; CDR3 length: 14; J gene: TRBJ2-2; CDR3 protein: CATSDGTNTGELFF
D gene: -; V gene: TRBV4-3; CDR3 length: 15; J gene: TRBJ1-1; CDR3 protein: CASSQAPGSFTEAFF
D gene: -; V gene: TRBV14; CDR3 length: 15; J gene: TRBJ1-2; CDR3 protein: CASSQVVGLDYGYTF
D gene: -; V gene: TRBV19; CDR3 length: 12; J gene: TRBJ1-5; CDR3 protein: CASSTVPQPQHF
D gene: -; V gene: TRBV20-1; CDR3 length: 13; J gene: TRBJ2-7; CDR3 protein: CSARDRQDYEQYF
D gene: -; V gene: TRBV20-1; CDR3 length: 13; J gene: TRBJ2-7; CDR3 protein: CSASLVSTYEQYF
D gene: TRBD2; V gene: TRBV7-2; CDR3 length: 15; J gene: TRBJ2-5; CDR3 protein: CASNPLAGGQETQYF
D gene: TRBD1; V gene: TRBV27; CDR3 length: 15; J gene: TRBJ1-2; CDR3 protein: CASSLSRTGRYGYTF
D gene: -; V gene: TRBV7-9; CDR3 length: 13; J gene: TRBJ2-2; CDR3 protein: CASSSKNTGELFF
D gene: -; V gene: TRBV2; CDR3 length: 12; J gene: TRBJ2-3; CDR3 protein: CASKEGPHTQYF
D gene: -; V gene: TRBV12-3/TRBV12-4; CDR3 length: 15; J gene: TRBJ2-1; CDR3 protein: CASLPWTGITNEQFF
D gene: -; V gene: TRBV29-1; CDR3 length: 13; J gene: TRBJ2-7; CDR3 protein: CSVDLGFADEQYF
D gene: -; V gene: TRBV4-2; CDR3 length: 15; J gene: TRBJ2-7; CDR3 protein: CASSPPPAGTYEQYF
D gene: -; V gene: TRBV12-3/TRBV12-4; CDR3 length: 14; J gene: TRBJ2-7; CDR3 protein: CASSLAGLLYEQYF
D gene: -; V gene: TRBV20-1; CDR3 length: 15; J gene: TRBJ1-1; CDR3 protein: CSAREGRVVYTEAFF
D gene: -; V gene: TRBV2; CDR3 length: 14; J gene: TRBJ2-7; CDR3 protein: CASRYQRGSYEQYF
D gene: TRBD1; V gene: TRBV4-3; CDR3 length: 15; J gene: TRBJ1-2; CDR3 protein: CASSHGTEANYGYTF
D gene: -; V gene: TRBV3-1; CDR3 length: 12; J gene: TRBJ2-1; CDR3 protein: CASSHGINEQFF
D gene: TRBD1; V gene: TRBV7-2; CDR3 length: 15; J gene: TRBJ2-1; CDR3 protein: CASSIARAGGNEQFF
D gene: -; V gene: TRBV20-1; CDR3 length: 14; J gene: TRBJ2-4; CDR3 protein: CSARDQGAKNIQYF
D gene: -; V gene: TRBV27; CDR3 length: 15; J gene: TRBJ1-5; CDR3 protein: CASSRGFEETQPQHF
D gene: TRBD1; V gene: TRBV6-2/TRBV6-3; CDR3 length: 15; J gene: TRBJ1-5; CDR3 protein: CASGSWTGGGQPQHF
D gene: TRBD2; V gene: TRBV24-1; CDR3 length: 13; J gene: TRBJ2-3; CDR3 protein: CATSAQGTSVRYF
D gene: -; V gene: TRBV4-1; CDR3 length: 14; J gene: TRBJ2-7; CDR3 protein: CASSQGMGFYEQYF
D gene: -; V gene: TRBV6-5; CDR3 length: 12; J gene: TRBJ2-1; CDR3 protein: CASSSTSYEQFF
D gene: TRBD1; V gene: TRBV19; CDR3 length: 15; J gene: TRBJ1-5; CDR3 protein: CASTSLDRVNQPQHF